This TCR beta chain was documented in a study of T cells after yellow fever vaccination. Study conclusions and caveats: Clones from primary vaccination mostly reappeared after the booster (roughly 95% CD4, approximately 86% CD8). It was the secondary response that reached its peak faster, day 5 versus 15, but it was weaker.

Via MiXCR, TCRdb re-called the 5' RACE reads, giving one row per CDR3 protein. The data show more than 450,000 distinct CDR3 sequences, just over 20% seen once. Remarks on this clonotype: No antigen is known for it.

The V gene's germline CDR1 is SGHDT and CDR2 YYEEEE. V was pared by 5 bases and J by 0 bases, with 5 bases of the junction left unmatched. CDR3 length: 15 residues. The J gene is TRBJ2-1, the V gene TRBV5-6; 7 positions agree with TRBD1. The sequence was collected from a man between 18 and 29 years old who received the YFV17D yellow fever vaccine. The starting material was PBMCs, obtained roughly 23 days after the first yellow fever vaccination. CDR3: CASRQGLSSYNEQFF. The CDR3 bases are TGTGCCAGCAGACAGGGGCTTAGCTCCTACAATGAGCAGTTCTTC. The variable domain in full, with the rest retrieved from reference TRBV5-6 and TRBJ2-1, is DAGVTQSPTHLIKTRGQQVTLRCSPKSGHDTVSWYQQALGQGPQFIFQYYEEEERQRGNFPDRFSGHQFPNYSSELNVNALLLGDSALYLCASRQGLSSYNEQFFGPGTRLTVL.